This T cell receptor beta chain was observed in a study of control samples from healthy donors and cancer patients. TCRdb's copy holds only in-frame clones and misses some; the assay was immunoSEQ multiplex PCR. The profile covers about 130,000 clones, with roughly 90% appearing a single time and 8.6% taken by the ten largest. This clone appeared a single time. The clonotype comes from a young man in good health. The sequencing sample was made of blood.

This CDR3 is CASSIDPGKRSETQYF. CDR3 DNA: TGTGCCAGTAGTATAGATCCCGGGAAGAGATCGGAGACCCAGTACTTC. This sequence joins TRBV19 and TRBJ2-5, with D tentatively TRBD2 (5 bases). Trimming took off 0 bases at V and 5 bases at J, with 16 bases between the two ends. CDR1 and CDR2 from the germline V gene are LNHDA and SQIVND (reference sequence). The CDR3 sequence is 16 residues long.